This T cell receptor (beta chain) emerged from a study of blood T cell repertoires in COVID-19. As for the study in general: T cells, B-cell-depleted T cells, or PBMCs provided the cDNA or gDNA that served as material.

Germline V gives CDR1 MDHEN, CDR2 SYDVKM. The CDR3 loop spans 17 amino acids. Trimming shortened V by 1 base and J by 7 bases, and 17 bases separated the two germline ends. Some clones are missing from TCRdb's copy, which holds only in-frame ones; the method was immunoSEQ multiplex PCR. Among about 440,000 clones, 80% to 95% were seen once, and the ten largest hold about 0.63%. The genes are TRBV28 and TRBJ1-6; TRBD1 is a possible D gene (5 bases). Material for sequencing was PBMCs or T cells enriched from blood (not recorded which). This clonotype originated in a young man who had recovered from COVID-19. The CDR3 DNA follows: TGTGCCAGCAGTTTATTTGACAGCTTTTTGCTCAATTCACCCCTCCACTTT. This codes for CASSLFDSFLLNSPLHF.